These 25 T cell receptor beta chains came from one sample sequenced in a study of T cell responses to AZD1222 COVID-19 vaccine. Data came from immunoSEQ multiplex PCR; TCRdb stores just in-frame clones and leaves some out. The data show some 130,000 clones, 85% to 95% seen once. This specimen consisted of peripheral blood, obtained on day 0 of AZD1222 vaccination. The receptors were gathered from an adult in good health.

The CDR3 sequence is CASSARTGASNQPQHF. CDR3 in DNA: TGTGCCAGCAGTGCCCGGACAGGTGCTAGCAATCAGCCCCAGCATTTT. This chain links TRBV2 with TRBJ1-5; 7 bases match TRBD1. The germline V gene encodes CDR1 SNHLY and CDR2 FYNNEI. Losses at the gene ends were 4 bases for V and 0 bases for J; bases not matched to a gene: 6. The CDR3 runs to 16 residues.

V and J are TRBV5-4 and TRBJ2-7, with D perhaps matching TRBD2 (5 bases). This CDR3 comprises 13 residues. CDR1 and CDR2 from the germline V gene are SGHNT and YYREEE (reference sequence). V gave up 0 bases and J gave up 2 bases, with 6 bases separating them. CDR3 sequence (DNA): TGTGCCAGCAGCTTGGACGGGGCCTACGAGCAGTACTTC. As protein: CASSLDGAYEQYF. The whole variable domain, filled in from reference TRBV5-4 and TRBJ2-7, reads ETGVTQSPTHLIKTRGQQVTLRCSSQSGHNTVSWYQQALGQGPQFIFQYYREEENGRGNFPPRFSGLQFPNYSSELNVNALELDDSALYLCASSLDGAYEQYFGPGTRLTVT.

This clone was detected a few times. Germline is not matched at one junction end, which may reflect a read error. This chain joins TRBV18 and TRBJ2-1; 7 bases line up with TRBD1. Germline values: CDR1 KGHSH, CDR2 LQKENI. This CDR3 contains 15 residues. The CDR3 region is CASSPQGSRINEQFF. CDR3 coding DNA: TGTGCCAGCTCTCCACAGGGGTCCAGAATAAATGAGCAGTTCTTC.

This clone was detected only once. The chain recombines TRBV30 with TRBJ2-7; D remains unclear. CDR3 length equals 11 residues. Trimming cost V 2 bases and J 6 bases, with 8 bases left between them. The germline V gene encodes CDR1 GTSNPN and CDR2 SVGIG (reference sequence). CDR3 nucleotide sequence: TGTGCCTGGAGTCTAACACTCGAGCAGTACTTC. It is translated as CAWSLTLEQYF.

This clone was picked up a small number of times. The chain uses TRBV19 and TRBJ1-1; D is uncertain. The CDR3 runs 12 residues. The germline gives CDR1 LNHDA, CDR2 SQIVND (reference sequence). With 6 bases removed from V and 3 bases from J, the gap between germline ends came to 8 bases. The CDR3 protein is CASRDEHTEAFF. Written as DNA, the CDR3 is TGTGCCAGTAGAGACGAACACACTGAAGCTTTCTTT.

The genes are TRBV28 and TRBJ2-7; D might be TRBD1 or TRBD2, each matching 5 bases. CDR1 is MDHEN, CDR2 SYDVKM, per germline. The CDR3 is 14 residues long. V was shortened by 10 bases and J by 0 bases, with 16 bases between the two germline ends. The CDR3 sequence: CATVGTQSSYEQYF. The CDR3 DNA reads as TGTGCCACAGTTGGGACGCAAAGCTCCTACGAGCAGTACTTC.

V and J are TRBV2 and TRBJ2-5; D ambiguous. CDR3 size: 13 residues. Germline-derived CDR1 and CDR2 are SNHLY and FYNNEI. V gave up 7 bases and J gave up 5 bases, with 14 bases separating them. CDR3: CASKLRLDETQYF. CDR3 DNA sequence: TGTGCCAGCAAATTGAGGCTAGATGAGACCCAGTACTTC.

The gene calls are TRBV7-3 and TRBJ2-5; 9 bases align to TRBD1. V trimming: 5 bases; J trimming: 2 bases; junction bases outside the gene matches: 9. The CDR3 spans 16 residues. Per the germline V gene, CDR1 is SGHTA and CDR2 is FQGTGA. In nucleotides, the CDR3 is TGTGCCAGCAGCCCGGGACAGGGTGAGGGGCAAGAGACCCAGTACTTC. Translation: CASSPGQGEGQETQYF.

The rearrangement joins TRBV11-3 to TRBJ1-2; possibly TRBD1 for D (5 bases). V lost 1 base and J 8 bases, leaving 8 bases between the germline ends. The CDR3 sequence is 12 residues long. CDR1 is SGHNT and CDR2 is YENEEA in the germline V gene. CDR3 in DNA: TGTGCCAGCAGCTTAGCGGGGGTCGGCTACACCTTC. It codes for CASSLAGVGYTF.

This chain joins TRBV27 and TRBJ2-1, with 7 bases identical to TRBD1. This CDR3 spans 15 amino acids. The junction had 6 bases not matched to a gene; V was cut back by 7 bases and J by 0 bases. CDR1 and CDR2 (germline): MNHEY, SMNVEV (reference sequence). Written as DNA, the CDR3 is TGTGCCAGCACGACAGGGCCGAGCTCCTACAATGAGCAGTTCTTC. Translating it yields CASTTGPSSYNEQFF.

V and J are TRBV3-1 (or the pseudogene TRBV3-2) and TRBJ2-1; D is possibly TRBD2 (6 bases). CDR1 is LGHDT, CDR2 YNNKEL, per germline (reference sequence). Deletions cut 9 bases from V and 4 bases from J, with 16 bases between. This CDR3 is built from 14 residues. The CDR3 here is CASKMGGAYNEQFF. For the CDR3, the DNA is TGTGCCAGTAAAATGGGCGGGGCATACAATGAGCAGTTCTTC.

The chain couples TRBV5-1 to TRBJ2-2; D is unclear. Trimming removed 0 bases from V and 3 bases from J, with 6 bases in between. The CDR3 runs 14 residues. Germline CDR1 and CDR2: SGHRS and YFSETQ. The CDR3 region has the DNA TGCGCCAGCAGCTTGGCCGTGGACACCGGGGAGCTGTTTTTT. Amino acids: CASSLAVDTGELFF. The full variable domain, its missing parts supplied by reference TRBV5-1 and TRBJ2-2, is KAGVTQTPRYLIKTRGQQVTLSCSPISGHRSVSWYQQTPGQGLQFLFEYFSETQRNKGNFPGRFSGRQFSNSRSEMNVSTLELGDSALYLCASSLAVDTGELFFGEGSRLTVL.

This chain joins TRBV6-2 or TRBV6-3 and TRBJ1-5, with D unclear. The CDR3 totals 13 residues. The V and J ends lost 7 bases and 6 bases respectively, with 13 bases between them. The germline CDR1 and CDR2 sequences are MNHEY and SVGEGT. The CDR3 bases are TGTGCCAGCACCCCCGGATGGCGTCAGCCCCAGCATTTT. The encoded protein is CASTPGWRQPQHF.

This rearrangement joins TRBV19 to TRBJ1-1, with D tentatively TRBD1 (6 bases). CDR1 and CDR2 (germline): LNHDA, SQIVND (reference sequence). The V end was cut by 1 base, the J end by 0 bases, with 12 bases between. The CDR3 spans 16 residues. CDR3 DNA: TGTGCCAGTAGTATAGTTGGGGGCCCCCTGAACACTGAAGCTTTCTTT. This sequence encodes CASSIVGGPLNTEAFF.

DNA for the CDR3: TGTGCCAGCAGTGAGGGAATCGGTTGGGAGACTGAAGCTTTCTTT. Amino acid sequence: CASSEGIGWETEAFF. The chain uses TRBV6-1 and TRBJ1-1, with unresolved D. CDR3 length equals 15 residues. Deletions cut 3 bases from V and 5 bases from J, with 16 bases between. The germline V gene encodes CDR1 MNHNS and CDR2 SASEGT.

The V and J genes are TRBV5-4 and TRBJ1-2, with a tentative D call TRBD1 (5 bases). V lost 0 bases to trimming and J lost 0 bases, with 9 bases between them. Germline V lookup: CDR1 SGHNT, CDR2 YYREEE (reference sequence). This CDR3 comprises 15 residues. The CDR3 DNA reads TGTGCCAGCAGCTTGGTGACAGCTCCTAACTATGGCTACACCTTC. It yields the protein CASSLVTAPNYGYTF.

The chain combines TRBV28 with TRBJ1-6; no definite D call. The V end was cut by 2 bases, the J end by 7 bases, with 3 bases between. This CDR3 contains 12 residues. CDR1 and CDR2 (germline): MDHEN, SYDVKM. CDR3 nucleotide sequence: TGTGCCAGCAGTTTAGAAAATTCACCCCTCCACTTT. Protein: CASSLENSPLHF.

The V gene is TRBV28, the J gene TRBJ1-1; weak D call: TRBD1 (6 bases). V gave up 6 bases and J gave up 6 bases, with 8 bases separating them. The V gene's germline CDR1 is MDHEN and CDR2 SYDVKM. CDR3 length equals 11 residues. The CDR3: CASRGGPEAFF. The CDR3 bases are TGTGCCAGCAGGGGGGGCCCTGAAGCTTTCTTT. The whole variable domain, filled in from reference TRBV28 and TRBJ1-1, reads DVKVTQSSRYLVKRTGEKVFLECVQDMDHENMFWYRQDPGLGLRLIYFSYDVKMKEKGDIPEGYSVSREKKERFSLILESASTNQTSMYLCASRGGPEAFFGQGTRLTVV.

This rearrangement joins TRBV2 to TRBJ1-5; 10 nucleotides line up with TRBD1. The CDR3 is made up of 15 amino acids. With V trimmed by 5 bases and J by 6 bases, 7 bases remained unmatched. The germline gives CDR1 SNHLY, CDR2 FYNNEI. CDR3 protein: CASSSDRGPRQPQHF. The CDR3 bases are TGTGCCAGCAGTTCCGACAGGGGGCCGCGTCAGCCCCAGCATTTT.

The rearrangement links TRBV6-5 to TRBJ1-6; D remains unclear. V lost 2 bases, J lost 10 bases, and 9 bases lay in between. The CDR3 spans 13 residues. Looked up from germline, CDR1 is MNHEY and CDR2 is SVGAGI. CDR3 sequence reads: CASSYTARSPLHF. The CDR3 nucleotides are TGTGCCAGCAGTTACACAGCACGCTCACCCCTCCACTTT.

V gene TRBV27 combines with J gene TRBJ1-5, with TRBD1 matching over 7 bases. V was pared by 5 bases and J by 2 bases, with 6 bases of the junction left unmatched. The germline V gene encodes CDR1 MNHEY and CDR2 SMNVEV (reference sequence). The CDR3 length is 15 residues. The CDR3 region is CASSPKGTGNQPQHF. The DNA of the CDR3 is TGTGCCAGCAGTCCCAAAGGGACAGGCAATCAGCCCCAGCATTTT.

The gene calls are TRBV27 and TRBJ1-2; D not resolved. Germline V lookup: CDR1 MNHEY, CDR2 SMNVEV (reference sequence). The CDR3 contains 17 residues. V dropped 2 bases and J dropped 5 bases, with 21 bases sitting between them. The CDR3 reads CASSLGVTAAASYGYTF. The CDR3 coding sequence is TGTGCCAGCAGTTTAGGAGTCACCGCCGCCGCATCTTATGGCTACACCTTC.

The chain combines TRBV21-1 with TRBJ1-4. TRBV21-1 is marked as a pseudogene. The CDR3 covers 16 residues. The CDR3 spells CASSKDVSGRGEKLFF. As DNA, the CDR3 is TGTGCCAGCAGCAAAGATGTGTCAGGCCGCGGTGAAAAACTGTTTTTT.

This clone was observed a single time. The chain is built from TRBV19 and TRBJ1-5, with 8 bases aligning to TRBD1. The V segment lost 10 bases and the J segment 0 bases; nucleotides outside the gene matches: 5. Germline V gene sequence: CDR1 LNHDA, CDR2 SQIVND (reference sequence). This CDR3 has 14 amino acids. The CDR3 sequence is CATRTGNSNQPQHF. The DNA of the CDR3 is TGTGCCACCAGGACAGGGAATAGCAATCAGCCCCAGCATTTT. Drawing the rest from reference TRBV19 and TRBJ1-5, the complete variable domain is DGGITQSPKYLFRKEGQNVTLSCEQNLNHDAMYWYRQDPGQGLRLIYYSQIVNDFQKGDIAEGYSVSREKKESFPLTVTSAQKNPTAFYLCATRTGNSNQPQHFGDGTRLSIL.

In its sample, this clone was seen once. V and J are TRBV24-1 and TRBJ1-2; D perhaps matches TRBD1 (5 bases). The ends were cut back, 5 bases at V and 4 bases at J, with 13 bases in the middle. CDR3 length: 14 residues. Looked up from germline, CDR1 is KGHDR and CDR2 is SFDVKD. CDR3 protein: CATSGEGNSYGYTF. In DNA, the CDR3 is TGTGCCACCAGTGGCGAGGGGAACTCCTATGGCTACACCTTC.